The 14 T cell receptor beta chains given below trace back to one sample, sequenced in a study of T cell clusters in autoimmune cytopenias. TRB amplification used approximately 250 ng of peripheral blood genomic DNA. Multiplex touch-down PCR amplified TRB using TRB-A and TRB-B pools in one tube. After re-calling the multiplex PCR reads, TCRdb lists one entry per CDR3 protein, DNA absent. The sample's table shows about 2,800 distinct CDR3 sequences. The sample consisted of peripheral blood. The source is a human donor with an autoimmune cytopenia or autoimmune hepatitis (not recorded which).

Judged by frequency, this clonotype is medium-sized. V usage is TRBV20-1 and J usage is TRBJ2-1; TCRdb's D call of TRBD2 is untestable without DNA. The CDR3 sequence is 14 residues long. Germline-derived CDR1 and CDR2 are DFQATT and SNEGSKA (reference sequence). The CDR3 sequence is CSASPLAEHNEQFF.

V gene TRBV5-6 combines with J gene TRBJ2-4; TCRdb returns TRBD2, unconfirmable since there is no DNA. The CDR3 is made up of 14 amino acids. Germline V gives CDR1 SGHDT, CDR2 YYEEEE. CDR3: CASSFGTSINIQYF.

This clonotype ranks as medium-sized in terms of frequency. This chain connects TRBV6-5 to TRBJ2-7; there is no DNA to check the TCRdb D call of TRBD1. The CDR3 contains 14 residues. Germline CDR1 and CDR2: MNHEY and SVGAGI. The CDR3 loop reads CASSVTTASYEQYF.

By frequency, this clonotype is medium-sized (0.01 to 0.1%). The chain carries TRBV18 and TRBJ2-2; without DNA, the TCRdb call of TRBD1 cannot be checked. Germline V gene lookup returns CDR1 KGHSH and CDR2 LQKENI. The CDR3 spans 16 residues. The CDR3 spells CASSQPGTGSTGELFF.

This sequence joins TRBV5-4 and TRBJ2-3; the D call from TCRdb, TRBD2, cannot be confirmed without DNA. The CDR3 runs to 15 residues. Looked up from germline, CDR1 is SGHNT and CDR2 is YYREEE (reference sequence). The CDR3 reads CASSLGLAGVDTQYF.

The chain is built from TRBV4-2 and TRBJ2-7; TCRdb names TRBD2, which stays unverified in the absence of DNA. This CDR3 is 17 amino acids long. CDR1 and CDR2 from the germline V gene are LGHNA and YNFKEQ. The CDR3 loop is CASSQSASGRLSYEQYF.

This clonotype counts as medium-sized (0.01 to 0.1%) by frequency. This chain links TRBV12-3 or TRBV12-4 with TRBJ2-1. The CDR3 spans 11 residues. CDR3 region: CASSLKIEQFF.

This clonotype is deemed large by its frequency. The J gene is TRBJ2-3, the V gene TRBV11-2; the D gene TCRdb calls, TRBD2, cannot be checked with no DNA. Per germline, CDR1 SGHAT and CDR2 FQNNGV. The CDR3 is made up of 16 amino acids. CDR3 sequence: CASSLLGLAGVDTQYF.

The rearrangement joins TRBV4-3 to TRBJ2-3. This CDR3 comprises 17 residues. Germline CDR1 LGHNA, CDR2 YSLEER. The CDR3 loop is CASSQDDVGHSTDTQYF.

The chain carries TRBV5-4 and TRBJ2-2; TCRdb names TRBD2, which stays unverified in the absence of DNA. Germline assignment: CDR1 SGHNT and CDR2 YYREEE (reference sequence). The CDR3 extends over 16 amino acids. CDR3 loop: CASTLTSGSYTGELFF.

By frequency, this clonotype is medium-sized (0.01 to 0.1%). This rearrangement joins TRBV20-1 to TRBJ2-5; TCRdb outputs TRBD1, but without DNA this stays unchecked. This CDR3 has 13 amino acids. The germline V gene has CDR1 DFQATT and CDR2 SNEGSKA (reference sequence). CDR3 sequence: CSAEGATQETQYF.

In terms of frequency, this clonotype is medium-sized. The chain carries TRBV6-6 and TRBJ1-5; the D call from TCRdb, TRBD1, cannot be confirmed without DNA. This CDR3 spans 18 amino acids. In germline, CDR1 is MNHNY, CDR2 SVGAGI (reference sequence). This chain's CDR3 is CASSYRAQTGSSNQPQHF.

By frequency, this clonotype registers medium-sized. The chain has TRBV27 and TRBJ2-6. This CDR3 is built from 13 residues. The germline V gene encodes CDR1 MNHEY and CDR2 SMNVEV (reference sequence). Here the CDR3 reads CASSFSGANVLTF.

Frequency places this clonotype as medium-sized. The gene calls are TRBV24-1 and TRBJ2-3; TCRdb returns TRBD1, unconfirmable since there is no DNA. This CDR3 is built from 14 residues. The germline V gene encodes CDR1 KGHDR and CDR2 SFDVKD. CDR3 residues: CATSDGDRGATQYF.